This T cell receptor beta chain was obtained from a study of blood T cells in healthy people across ages (dated by TCRdb to about 2015). About the full investigation: In model experiments, template switching captured about one uniquely barcoded TCR beta cDNA molecule for every two T cells. The study analyzed two additional independent replicas of 1 million unique cDNA reads from the same blood draw for two donors, one aged 18 to 29 and one aged 80 or older. The donors were split into four age groups: young (average about 15 years), middle-aged (39), aged (more than 55) and long-lived (roughly 80). Donors of different ages were randomly distributed across sequencing lanes to avoid experimental bias. The study measured age-related changes in TCR beta repertoire diversity using deep sequencing normalized with unique cDNA molecular identifiers.

The CDR3 sequence holds 15 residues, the cysteine and phenylalanine included. CDR3 DNA is the only sequence kept; it has 45 bases, read in frame from the first base. V trim: 2 bases; J trim: 5 bases; unmatched bases: 5. Taken from the germline V gene, the CDR1 and CDR2 loops are MGHRA and YSYEKL. Findings and caveats that apply to the study as a whole: The CMV infection status of donors was not known, potentially confounding age-related changes in expanded clonotypes. Estimates of total diversity based on one million sequenced T cells were considered lower bounds and underestimates. Observed TCR beta diversity per million T cells fell roughly linearly with age, and a significant reduction was already apparent by age around 44. Observed TCR beta diversity correlated strongly with the percentage of naive T cells measured by flow cytometry. Compared with the aged group, the long-lived group had more naive CD4+ T cells, fewer expanded clones and increased TCR diversity, suggesting age selection. Because profiling used bulk unsorted PBMCs, naive and antigen-experienced compartments could not be compared conclusively.

Donors were a few dozen systemically healthy Caucasian individuals from Russia aged roughly 6 to 100 years. Ten milliliters of peripheral blood were drawn from each donor into EDTA-treated Vacutainer tubes. PBMCs were isolated by Ficoll-Paque density-gradient centrifugation, with at least 7 million obtained per sample. Trizol reagent was used to extract total RNA from PBMCs, with at least 6 micrograms per sample. The percentages of naive CD45RAhigh/CD27high T cells were determined by flow cytometry on a PBMC aliquot from every donor. Libraries were constructed by 5' RACE. This sample was sequenced with an Illumina HiSeq 2500. A second PCR of roughly 7 to 12 cycles was performed with a sample-barcoded 5' primer and a J-beta primer mix. Each TCR beta cDNA molecule received a unique molecular identifier from a template-switch 5' adaptor carrying 12 random nucleotides. Each sample yielded at least 2.5 million CDR3-containing paired-end reads. First-strand cDNA synthesis was performed from all RNA using the Mint cDNA synthesis kit, with priming by a TRBC-specific oligonucleotide. Following uracil-DNA glycosylase treatment, a first 18-cycle PCR with universal primers M1SS and BC2_uni_R was performed on all cDNA. Concerning the study's data processing: For normalization, 1 million high-quality reads were randomly selected from each sample, with every read carrying a distinct molecular identifier. Reads with shared molecular identifiers were discarded instead of being binned into consensus sequences. MiTCR, run with a Q25 quality threshold and the strictest error-elimination algorithm, handled CDR3 identification, clonotype clustering and error correction. A nonparametric unseen species model with Euler transformation was used to estimate a lower bound on total TCR beta diversity. Starting from the raw public reads, TCRdb applied fastp trimming at Q25, assembled clones with MiXCR and retained in-frame beta chains. A single entry per CDR3 protein holds the most common genes and DNA from its merged rows. TCRdb's processing, not the authors', yielded these V and J calls. Within this sample are about 1 million distinct CDR3 sequences, with more than 35% of them counted one time only. The biggest ten clones account for under 20% of the sample.

As concerns this clonotype: Its binding antigen is unknown. No much larger clonotype is one base removed from it; base qualities were not supplied.

Specimen: blood. This TCR came from a woman aged 60-70 years in good health. The chain is encoded by TRBV4-1 joined to TRBJ1-1; the central 10 bases match TRBD1. The CDR3 protein: CASSQSTGGYTEAFF. The base sequence is TGCGCCAGCAGCCAATCGACAGGGGGCTATACTGAAGCTTTCTTT.